This TCR beta chain stems from a study of shared clonotypes between healthy human individuals (TCRdb year 2020). Describing the broader study: The cohort comprised a couple of women and a few men aged 18 to 49 years. Between about 0.8 and 9.5 billion PBMCs per donor were obtained by leukapheresis. To increase sequencing depth and limit assay-specific biases, TCR repertoire library preparation and sequencing were carried out by different laboratories using diverse techniques. Per donor, three plates each were used for CD4 naive and CD4 memory, two for CD8 naive, and one for CD8 memory. The study deeply sequenced blood TCR repertoires of five healthy adults to estimate repertoire size and the extent of clonotype sharing between individuals. Study-wide findings and limitations: Pairwise subsampling indicated that sequencing depth was expected to affect the degree of clonotype sharing among donors. Incomplete sequencing was indicated by rarefaction of sorted-subset datasets, despite the large sequencing depth. Larger estimated clonotype richness was generally found for naive subsets than for memory subsets. Compared with non-shared clonotypes, the clonotypes found in all four sorted-subset donors had higher generation probabilities. When a few donors were compared, the shared fraction of clonotypes was 5% to 6.5% for naive CD4, about 4% for naive CD8, 2.3% for memory CD4, and 0.35% to 0.4% for memory CD8. Because the study included only a small number of donors, the genetic and exposure-history diversity represented was limited. Sampling was limited to blood, and TCR repertoires in tissue likely differ from TCR repertoires in blood.

About this clone itself: This clone's antigen is unknown. Base-call qualities are not available, and no considerably larger clone is one nucleotide away.

The donors were healthy, HIV-negative adults who had no recently reported acute infections or vaccinations. All donors were Caucasian adults living in Nashville, Tennessee, USA. CD4+ T cells were enriched through magnetic negative selection, after which naive cells were positively selected on CD45RA and the remaining negative fraction served as the memory subset. Blood was obtained by leukapheresis, after which PBMCs were separated by Ficoll-Histopaque density gradient centrifugation and cryopreserved in liquid nitrogen vapor phase. Purity and quantity of every magnetically sorted T cell population were checked by analytical flow cytometry. Genomic DNA was isolated from every sorted fraction and measured by UV absorbance on a Nanodrop 2000c. V is reduced by 1 base and J by 4 bases, leaving a spacing of 8 bases between them. CDR1 and CDR2 are read off the germline V gene as SGHAT and FQNNGV. The cysteine opens and the phenylalanine closes a CDR3 of 14 amino acids. Only the CDR3 part of the read is kept: 42 bases, read in frame from the first base.

Using the deep immunoSEQ assay, multiplex PCR amplified TCR CDR3 regions from genomic DNA. Extracted genomic DNA from each cell subset was distributed evenly across all wells of several immunoSEQ 96-well plates, and each plate was treated as a replicate. Each replicate PCR for sorted subsets received about 180 ng genomic DNA, equal to about 30,000 T cell genomes. Purified libraries were measured with a Qubit 3.0 fluorometer, size-checked on a Bioanalyzer 2100, and measured again with the KAPA Library Quantification kit. A separate single-read 150-cycle Illumina NextSeq 550 flow cell was used to sequence each immunoSEQ 96-well plate. Per the authors' processing: Because only junctional sequences without quality scores were contained in the immunoSEQ output, filtering matching that applied to full-length reads could not be performed. To assign V/J genes and CDR3, sequences were annotated against IMGT germline references using PyIR, a Python wrapper for IgBLAST v1.9. Reads with weak V/J assignments (E-value above 1e-6), missing CDR3, stop codons, out-of-frame junctions, or ambiguous translated residues were removed. V3J clonotypes were defined as sequences sharing the same inferred V gene, J gene, and CDR3 amino acid sequence. Percentage overlap between repertoires was computed as shared unique clonotypes divided by the size of the smaller repertoire. RTK rarefaction, the Chao1 estimator, and Recon v2.1 estimates of unobserved clonotypes were used to assess repertoire richness. Generation probabilities for all TCRbeta clonotypes obtained by the gDNA method from a few donors were computed using OLGA. TCRdb limited this immuneACCESS table to in-frame rearrangements with V and J called. A share of clones is missing; checked studies link under half to unresolved V genes, and the rest is unexplained. Clone size and V and J calls were adopted from that table, with D and trimming inferred from the DNA. The table for this sample lists about 2.3 million clones; less than 95% of them were counted only once. Around 0.4% of the sample is in the top ten clones.

The TCR was taken from a man younger than 35 in good health. Some clones in this sample may be carry-over from other donors' samples. The sequenced material came from naive CD4+ T cells from PBMCs. The sample's cell subset or site label is to be understood as: CD45RA+ positively selected. The chain employs TRBV11-2 and TRBJ1-3; the D gene is unclear. For the CDR3, the sequence is CASSLGPLGNTIYF. The DNA sequence reads TGTGCCAGCAGCTTAGGGCCCCTGGGAAACACCATATATTTT.